A selection of T cell receptor beta chains follows, all from one sample in a study of cytomegalovirus exposure and HLA in healthy donors. The protocol was immunoSEQ multiplex PCR, while the TCRdb copy is restricted to in-frame clones and leaves out a portion. Here the sample spans 150,000 to 200,000 clones, approximately 76% being singletons. The sequenced sample was PBMCs. All receptors derive from a woman younger than 30 in good health and CMV-seropositive. Each CDR3 is given with its conserved first and last residue. The D gene is left open where the match is weak. Some rows have no size entry. The others give once, few or many, or a class for an expanded clone.

clone_size	v_call	d_call	j_call	cdr3_aa	cdr3_nt
-	TRBV7-2	-	TRBJ1-2	CASSLSGGGNYGYTF	TGTGCCAGCAGCTTGTCCGGGGGGGGGAACTATGGCTACACCTTC
-	TRBV4-2	TRBD2	TRBJ2-3	CASSLGLAGDHTDTQYF	TGTGCCAGCAGCCTAGGACTAGCGGGTGACCACACAGATACGCAGTATTTT
-	TRBV19	-	TRBJ2-1	CASSPNPGSNEQFF	TGTGCCAGTAGCCCCAACCCAGGAAGCAATGAGCAGTTCTTC
few	TRBV6-5	TRBD1	TRBJ1-2	CASSYTGTASGYTF	TGTGCCAGCAGTTATACGGGGACAGCGAGTGGCTACACCTTC
once	TRBV5-8	-	TRBJ2-3	CASSNGGAAADTQYF	TGTGCCAGCAGCAACGGAGGGGCCGCGGCAGATACGCAGTATTTT
-	TRBV4-3	TRBD1	TRBJ2-3	CASSQGQGSTDTQYF	TGCGCCAGCAGCCAAGGACAGGGCAGCACAGATACGCAGTATTTT
-	TRBV28	-	TRBJ2-5	CASSQGGLETQYF	TGTGCCAGCAGTCAGGGGGGATTGGAGACCCAGTACTTC
few	TRBV12-5	-	TRBJ2-2	CASGLVSGARYTGELFF	TGTGCTAGTGGTTTGGTATCAGGGGCCAGATACACCGGGGAGCTGTTTTTT
-	TRBV30	-	TRBJ1-1	CACGRGTEAFF	TGTGCCTGTGGCCGAGGGACTGAAGCTTTCTTT
-	TRBV6-6	TRBD2	TRBJ2-2	CASSYTSGGAFGELFF	TGTGCCAGCAGTTATACTAGCGGGGGGGCCTTCGGGGAGCTGTTTTTT
-	TRBV7-2	TRBD2	TRBJ2-1	CASGAMGLAYNEQFF	TGTGCCAGCGGGGCAATGGGACTAGCCTACAATGAGCAGTTCTTC
-	TRBV11-3	TRBD2	TRBJ2-7	CASSLDPGGEQYF	TGTGCCAGCAGCTTAGATCCGGGAGGTGAGCAGTACTTC
once	TRBV9	-	TRBJ2-7	CASSVGQVGYEQYF	TGTGCCAGCAGCGTAGGACAGGTGGGATACGAGCAGTACTTC
-	TRBV30	TRBD1	TRBJ2-7	CAWKPGTGHYEQYF	TGTGCCTGGAAACCCGGGACAGGTCATTACGAGCAGTACTTC
few	TRBV7-8	TRBD1	TRBJ1-6	CASSVRGRGYNSPLHF	TGTGCCAGCAGCGTCAGGGGGCGGGGATATAATTCACCCCTCCACTTT
few	TRBV5-4	TRBD2	TRBJ2-2	CASSPLAGGPGELFF	TGTGCCAGCAGCCCGCTAGCGGGGGGCCCCGGGGAGCTGTTTTTT
-	TRBV5-6	-	TRBJ1-6	CASSFGTSSYNSPLHF	TGTGCCAGCAGCTTCGGGACAAGCTCCTATAATTCACCCCTCCACTTT
-	TRBV18	-	TRBJ1-2	CASSPPSRDGYTF	TGTGCCAGCTCACCACCATCGAGGGATGGCTACACCTTC
once	TRBV6-1	-	TRBJ1-5	CASSEAGGPTQPQHF	TGTGCCAGCAGTGAAGCGGGGGGGCCGACTCAGCCCCAGCATTTT
once	TRBV28	-	TRBJ1-6	CASSLRQVVAPLHF	TGTGCCAGCAGTTTACGACAGGTGGTGGCCCCCCTCCACTTT
-	TRBV7-3	-	TRBJ2-7	CASSLGSYDEQYF	TGTGCCAGCAGCCTAGGATCGTACGACGAGCAGTACTTC
few	TRBV4-3	TRBD2	TRBJ2-2	CASSQERAGGGTGELFF	TGCGCCAGCAGCCAAGAGAGGGCGGGGGGAGGAACCGGGGAGCTGTTTTTT
-	TRBV7-9	-	TRBJ2-7	CSSSFPGNYEQYF	TGTTCCAGCAGCTTTCCGGGGAACTACGAGCAGTACTTC
few	TRBV9	TRBD1	TRBJ2-2	CASSPRTGQTGELFF	TGTGCCAGCAGCCCCCGGACAGGGCAGACCGGGGAGCTGTTTTTT
-	TRBV5-6	-	TRBJ2-1	CASSTGSTEQFF	TGTGCCAGCAGCACGGGGTCCACAGAGCAGTTCTTC